A selection of T cell receptor beta chains follows, all from one sample in a study of spatial heterogeneity in lung cancer. Each CDR3 protein gets one entry after TCRdb re-called the 5' RACE reads with MiXCR. Of 50,000 to 55,000 distinct CDR3 sequences detected, less than 8.5% appear once; the ten largest clones hold about 3%. This specimen consisted of PBMCs, obtained at surgery. These receptors came from a female donor with early-stage non-small cell lung cancer. The CDR3 runs from the conserved cysteine through the conserved F or W. D genes are given only for firm matches. Rows give clone size only sometimes, using once, few, many, or a class for an expanded clone.

few	TRBD1	TRBV6-2/TRBV6-3	TRBJ2-7	CASSATGPHEQYF	TGTGCCAGCAGTGCGACAGGGCCTCACGAGCAGTACTTC
few	NA	TRBV20-1	TRBJ1-1	CSARVVGTVEAFF	TGCAGTGCTAGAGTCGTAGGGACCGTAGAAGCTTTCTTT
many	NA	TRBV20-1	TRBJ2-5	CSARRGGLQETQYF	TGCAGTGCTAGAAGGGGGGGCCTACAAGAGACCCAGTACTTC
many	NA	TRBV25-1	TRBJ2-1	CASSDLLWGSEQFF	TGTGCCAGCAGTGACCTCCTTTGGGGAAGTGAGCAGTTCTTC
NA	TRBD2	TRBV6-5	TRBJ2-3	CASPGLAASTDTQYF	TGTGCCAGCCCAGGACTAGCGGCTAGCACAGATACGCAGTATTTT
NA	NA	TRBV11-2	TRBJ2-3	CASSLGQVHLTDTQYF	TGTGCCAGCAGCTTAGGACAGGTCCACCTCACAGATACGCAGTATTTT
NA	NA	TRBV2	TRBJ2-7	CASMSPVSYEQYF	TGTGCCAGCATGAGTCCAGTCTCCTACGAGCAGTACTTC
many	NA	TRBV4-1	TRBJ2-3	CASSQYRVADTQYF	TGCGCCAGCAGCCAGTACAGGGTGGCAGATACGCAGTATTTT
many	TRBD1	TRBV4-2	TRBJ2-5	CASSTGGQQETQYF	TGTGCCAGCAGCACAGGGGGCCAACAAGAGACCCAGTACTTC
many	NA	TRBV5-5	TRBJ2-1	CASSLSWDTLLNEQFF	TGTGCCAGCAGCTTAAGCTGGGACACCCTCCTCAATGAGCAGTTCTTC
NA	NA	TRBV6-1	TRBJ1-1	CASSEYGGVTSEAFF	TGTGCCAGCAGTGAATACGGGGGAGTGACGTCTGAAGCTTTCTTT
few	NA	TRBV7-9	TRBJ2-7	CASSSPSYEQYF	TGTGCCAGCAGCTCGCCATCCTACGAGCAGTACTTC
NA	NA	TRBV5-1	TRBJ2-7	CASHSVRGSSYEQYF	TGCGCCAGCCACTCAGTTCGAGGGTCTTCCTACGAGCAGTACTTC
many	NA	TRBV5-6	TRBJ2-7	CASSSLRGLYEQYF	TGTGCCAGCAGCTCCCTCAGGGGACTATACGAGCAGTACTTC
many	NA	TRBV5-1	TRBJ2-3	CASSLAIPTDTQYF	TGCGCCAGCAGCTTGGCGATCCCCACAGATACGCAGTATTTT
many	TRBD2	TRBV12-3/TRBV12-4	TRBJ2-3	CASSLAGSTDTQYF	TGTGCCAGCAGTCTAGCGGGGAGCACAGATACGCAGTATTTT
many	NA	TRBV28	TRBJ2-5	CASSLRGGPHETQYF	TGTGCCAGCAGTTTAAGGGGCGGCCCCCACGAGACCCAGTACTTC
many	NA	TRBV2	TRBJ1-5	CASSVTGQPQHF	TGTGCCAGCAGTGTGACAGGTCAGCCCCAGCATTTT
many	NA	TRBV5-1	TRBJ1-1	CASSLENWGYTEAFF	TGCGCCAGCAGCTTGGAGAACTGGGGCTACACTGAAGCTTTCTTT
many	NA	TRBV7-6	TRBJ2-3	CASSLGDPTDTQYF	TGTGCCAGCAGCTTGGGGGATCCCACAGATACGCAGTATTTT
many	TRBD2	TRBV4-2	TRBJ2-2	CASSQVSGGSGELFF	TGTGCCAGCAGCCAAGTTAGCGGGGGGTCCGGGGAGCTGTTTTTT
few	TRBD1	TRBV7-9	TRBJ1-3	CASSFGGQASGNTIYF	TGTGCCAGCAGCTTCGGGGGACAGGCCTCTGGAAACACCATATATTTT
NA	NA	TRBV5-5	TRBJ1-1	CASSQRVRTLNTEAFF	TGTGCCAGCAGCCAACGCGTTAGAACGCTGAACACTGAAGCTTTCTTT
many	NA	TRBV7-2	TRBJ1-2	CASSLVGGAVYTF	TGTGCCAGCAGCTTAGTAGGCGGGGCCGTCTACACCTTC
NA	NA	TRBV7-8	TRBJ2-3	CASSSRTRGFADTQYF	TGTGCCAGCAGCTCCAGGACCCGAGGTTTCGCAGATACGCAGTATTTT
many	NA	TRBV25-1	TRBJ2-1	CASRNRNEQFF	TGTGCCAGCAGGAACCGGAATGAGCAGTTCTTC
few	NA	TRBV6-2/TRBV6-3	TRBJ2-3	CASTERDWTSTDTQYF	TGTGCCAGCACCGAACGAGACTGGACTAGCACAGATACGCAGTATTTT
many	TRBD1	TRBV19	TRBJ2-3	CASSIRDRNTDTQYF	TGTGCCAGTAGTATCCGGGACAGGAACACAGATACGCAGTATTTT
many	TRBD2	TRBV2	TRBJ2-4	CASSVPSGGKLNIQYF	TGTGCCAGCAGTGTCCCTAGCGGGGGTAAATTAAACATTCAGTACTTC
many	NA	TRBV18	TRBJ2-3	CASSPLPASGGGTDTQYF	TGTGCCAGCTCACCTCTCCCCGCCTCAGGGGGGGGCACAGATACGCAGTATTTT